This T cell receptor beta chain is drawn from a study of shared clonotypes between healthy human individuals. Study overall: Serving as donors were two women and a few men, whose ages spanned 18 to 49.

CDR1 is SGHRS, CDR2 YFSETQ, per germline. The V and J ends lost 0 bases and 2 bases respectively, with 13 bases between them. This CDR3 spans 16 amino acids. There are a few counts of this clone. Profiling relied on immunoSEQ multiplex PCR, and the TCRdb table lists in-frame clones only, not all of them. The table includes about half a million clones, 78% detected once. The receptor comes from a woman between 40 and 55 years old in good health. Some clones in this sample may be carry-over from other donors' samples. Sequenced: PBMCs. V and J are TRBV5-1 and TRBJ2-3, with D possibly matching TRBD2 (6 bases). The CDR3 nucleotides read TGCGCCAGCAGCTTGGGGGGGGACCCCAACACAGATACGCAGTATTTT. Translating gives CASSLGGDPNTDTQYF.